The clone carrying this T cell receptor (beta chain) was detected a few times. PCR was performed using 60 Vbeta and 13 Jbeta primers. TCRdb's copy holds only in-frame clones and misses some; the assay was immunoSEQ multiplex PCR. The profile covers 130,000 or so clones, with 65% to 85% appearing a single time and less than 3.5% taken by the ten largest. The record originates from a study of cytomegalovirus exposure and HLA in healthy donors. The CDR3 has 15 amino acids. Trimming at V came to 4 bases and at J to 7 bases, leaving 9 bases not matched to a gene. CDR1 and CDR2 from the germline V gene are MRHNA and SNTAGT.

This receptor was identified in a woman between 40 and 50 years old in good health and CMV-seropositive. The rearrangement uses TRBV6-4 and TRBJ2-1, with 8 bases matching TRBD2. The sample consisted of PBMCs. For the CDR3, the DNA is TGTGCCAGCAGTGTTGGCGGGGGGCAGGTAAATGAGCAGTTCTTC. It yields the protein CASSVGGGQVNEQFF.